This T cell receptor (beta chain) comes out of a study of cytomegalovirus exposure and HLA in healthy donors (dated by TCRdb to the late 2010s). Background on the whole study: According to an earlier analysis of a few hundred of the donors, about 190 million T cells yielded some 110 million unique TCR beta sequences and around 300 Gb of sequence data. Donor age, sex, ethnicity and CMV serostatus were compiled together with the repertoire data. An early release covering roughly 600 HLA-typed donors comprised 300 to 350 gigabases of sequencing data and approximately 85 million unique TCR sequences. Both class I and class II loci were covered by HLA typing, at four-digit resolution. The study was designed to test whether signatures of past pathogen exposure could be identified by cataloging public T cell receptors. An earlier analysis of a few hundred of the donors applied high-throughput TCR beta sequencing to assess whether each TCR beta V gene segment acted as functional or pseudogenic. A separate validation cohort of approximately 120 different subjects was used in addition to the roughly 700-subject first cohort. All discovery cohort repertoires had been generated using a single sequencing platform. A later genetic analysis took genome-wide SNP genotypes for 398 of the 666 donors and used that subset as a discovery cohort. The study profiled the T cell repertoires of about 720 subjects by immunosequencing and related them to cytomegalovirus serostatus. The number of typed donors differed by locus: roughly 629-640 for A, B, C, DRB1 and DQB1; 522 for DQA1; approximately 610 for DPA1; and roughly 490 for DPB1. Of the approximately 370 genotyped donors, roughly 76% were placed in the genetic ancestry cluster associated with self-reported Caucasian donors. Four or five DR-DQ haplotypes were treated as single units for association and clustering because of strong linkage in the cohort. In the later analysis, no new phenotypic data were used to find candidate immune exposures; instead, reliance was placed on TCR beta sequences and their occurrence across donors. High-throughput TCR immunosequencing, statistical association of individual TCRs with disease status, and machine learning were combined to predict cytomegalovirus infection status. To study patterns of TCR occurrence, a later analysis re-analyzed previously published TCR beta repertoires from 500 to 850 donors and added high-resolution HLA genotyping. Among about 400 genotyped donors of the cohort, an average of about 220,000 unique TCR beta nucleotide sequences was sequenced per donor, of which roughly 17% were non-productive.

With respect to this clone: The antigen this receptor binds is unknown. No base qualities exist here, and no much larger clone lies one base off it.

Receptor libraries were prepared by the immunoSEQ multiplex PCR assay. For the multiplex PCR, a mixture combining 60 forward primers for TCR Vbeta segments and 13 reverse primers for TCR Jbeta segments was used. Amplification of the CDR3 region of rearranged TCR beta genes was performed with a multiplex PCR assay on genomic DNA. Amplified TCR beta libraries were sequenced as 87-base-pair reads on the Illumina HiSeq System. On the authors' methods: A later analysis tallied some 79 million unique TCR beta chains across the 666 repertoires, and some 12 million of those chains were shared by two or more donors. To remove PCR and sequencing errors, raw reads were error-corrected and collapsed into unique sequences using a nearest-neighbor algorithm that merged closely related sequences. Alignment of CDR3 sequences to IMGT reference sequences was used to assign V, D and J gene segments. For a sequence to be retained, a match of at least six nucleotides to both a V gene segment and a J gene segment was required. Rearrangements were called productive when the CDR3 lacked stop codons and stayed in frame with V and J; all others were non-productive. CDR3 was defined according to IMGT convention as the region running from the second conserved V-encoded cysteine to the conserved J-encoded phenylalanine. In an earlier analysis of more than 550 of the donors, sequences lacking an unambiguous match to a single V gene segment were excluded. In an earlier analysis of about 590 of the donors, a V segment was called functional when productive rearrangements were above 56.7%, and segregating when the standard deviation between donors exceeded 5%. A statistical classification framework was built for diagnosing cytomegalovirus status from the catalog of TCR beta chain sequences. In a later analysis, TCR nucleotide sequences were compared against IMGT/GENE-DB human TR gene sequences so that V and J genes could be assigned. In a later analysis, CDR3 sequences and most-parsimonious VDJ recombination scenarios were assigned using the TCRdist pipeline. A later analysis defined each TCR beta chain by its CDR3 amino acid sequence plus V-gene family, and excluded reads lacking a unique V-gene family. In a later analysis, a few hundred highly shared, low-generation-probability nucleotide sequences were removed to address suspected cross-contamination and a sequencing artifact. In a later analysis, a clonal expansion index for each public chain was calculated from normalized within-repertoire ranks of inferred template counts. In a later analysis, generation probabilities were computed with a VDJ recombination model fitted to out-of-frame rearrangements, and the resulting probabilities were checked against IGoR. In a later analysis, hypergeometric tests were used to score TCR-TCR, TCR-HLA and TCR-CMV co-occurrence, with a repertoire-size bias correction applied to TCR pairs. False discovery rates were estimated in a later analysis by permuting HLA or CMV assignments 20 times. In a later analysis, co-occurring TCRs were grouped with DBSCAN, and TCRdist sequence similarity was added when clustering was performed within HLA-allele-positive subsets. Co-occurrence clustering excluded repertoires with fewer than 30,000 or more than 120,000 public chains, plus five with anomalous nucleotide sharing. Drawn from immuneACCESS, this table holds only the in-frame rearrangements with V and J called that TCRdb kept. Clones are partly lost; checked studies trace under half to an unresolved V gene and leave the rest unexplained. V and J calls plus clone size are reproduced from that table; the DNA served to infer D and trimming. This sample has approximately 120,000 clones in its table, and over 65% of those were observed once. The biggest ten clones account for more than 3% of the sample.

Points the paper makes about the study in general: The study listed approximately 150 TCR beta chains as associated with cytomegalovirus. In vitro tests confirmed that three of the cytomegalovirus-associated TCR beta chains recognize cytomegalovirus antigens. Compared with equally common non-associated chains, HLA-associated TCR beta chains in a later analysis were more clonally expanded and had lower generation probabilities. The authors suggested that the approach could potentially be generalized to other disease states and immunological phenotypes. In both the original and validation cohorts, the classifier was reported to diagnose cytomegalovirus status with high specificity and sensitivity. CMV serostatus was the only immune exposure information available for the cohort. While some public TCRs were present in many individuals, most TCR sequences turned up only very rarely across donors. An association between a missense DCLRE1C variant and V-gene and J-gene trimming of TCR beta chains was found in a later genetic analysis and replicated in an independent cohort. Because HLA typing was unavailable for some donors at each locus, only the typed subset was used in association tests. At a false discovery rate of 0.05, a later analysis linked some 17,000 TCR beta sequences to specific HLA alleles. A later genetic analysis reported fewer N-insertions in productive TCRs among donors in an Asian-associated ancestry cluster than the 666-donor mean. Correlated functional status among segregating V segments might reflect linkage disequilibrium, but an unknown experimental factor could not be ruled out. The 87-base-pair reads could not distinguish some IMGT-functional V segments, including TRBV6-2 and TRBV6-3, so those segments were excluded. Roughly uniform sequencing depth across donors was assumed in presence/absence analyses, although this assumption may not hold. According to a later analysis, parvovirus B19, influenza, CMV and Epstein-Barr virus appeared linked to several top co-occurrence clusters. A later analysis found that TCR association rates varied across HLA loci, with DRB1 alleles showing the most associated TCRs and HLA-C alleles the fewest. A group of highly shared sequence variants was considered likely to be a technical artifact of the sequencing pipeline. Broadly in line with IMGT annotations, most TCR beta V segments showed up in productive rearrangements about 87% or about 30% of the time in an earlier analysis of around 600 of the donors. The earlier analysis of approximately 560 of the donors excluded seventeen rarely observed V segments, including chromosome 9 orphons, because counts were too low. A further reported finding was that TCR beta sequences accurately predicted the HLA-A and HLA-B alleles for most subjects in the first cohort. When HLA alleles, especially DR and DQ, strongly co-occurred, attributing TCR associations to individual alleles was difficult. Most CMV-associated TCR beta chains appeared to be HLA-restricted in a later analysis, and the HLA associations seemed to be driven largely by CMV exposure. Only TCR beta chains were sequenced in this cohort, and the absence of alpha or paired-chain data limited detectable features.

The germline V gene sets CDR1 to SNHLY and CDR2 to FYNNEI. The V and J ends are trimmed by 5 bases and 0 bases, leaving 17 bases between them. There are 17 amino acids in the CDR3, from cysteine to phenylalanine inclusive. The entry retains the CDR3 DNA only, 51 bases that are in frame from base 1. The cohort comprised 550 to 700 healthy bone marrow donors. All cohort members were sampled while nominally healthy, although unrecorded immune exposures were likely present. The donor tested CMV seronegative and was one of the 352 seronegative cohort members. A peripheral blood sample was provided by each donor, and peripheral blood mononuclear cells were used for TCR beta sequencing. Genomic DNA was extracted from the blood cell samples with the Qiagen DNeasy Blood Extraction Kit.

The receptor was isolated from a man in his thirties or forties in good health and CMV-seronegative. Rearrangement joined TRBV2 to TRBJ1-3; the D gene assignment is ambiguous. Sequenced input: PBMCs. The DNA reads TGTGCCAGCAGTCCAACACGCCCGGGTCTCTCTGGAAACACCATATATTTT. Translated, this gives CASSPTRPGLSGNTIYF.